These T cell receptor beta chains were read from a single sample in a study of brain T cells in children with intractable seizures. Libraries were prepared by immunoSEQ multiplex PCR; TCRdb keeps only in-frame clonotypes and omits some of them. Of hundreds of thousands of clones listed, about 93% are singletons. The sample here was peripheral blood, taken roughly 5 months after surgery. Receptors originate from a boy under two years old with tuberous sclerosis and intractable seizures. Both conserved end residues are trimmed from each CDR3. The D gene is left open where the match is weak.

J gene	D gene	V gene	CDR3 protein
TRBJ1-1	TRBD1	TRBV14	ASSRLVNRGAKVEAF
TRBJ1-2	TRBD1	TRBV7-2	ASSLYDRGTGGYGYT
TRBJ2-1	NA	TRBV7-9	ASSSHSGGEQF
TRBJ2-7	TRBD1	TRBV5-8	ASSLRQGEPY
TRBJ2-2	NA	TRBV4-1	ASSHRTFRNTGELF
TRBJ2-7	NA	TRBV19	ASSIRTGLRNEQY
TRBJ2-5	TRBD2	TRBV19	ASSPLSGDHQETQY
TRBJ1-3	NA	TRBV5-4	ASSLQENSGNTIY
TRBJ2-7	TRBD1	TRBV6-5	ASRRDRGGSYEQY
TRBJ1-1	NA	TRBV6-2/TRBV6-3	ASSPGTLTF
TRBJ1-1	NA	TRBV5-1	ASSFTGFGAPRNTEAF